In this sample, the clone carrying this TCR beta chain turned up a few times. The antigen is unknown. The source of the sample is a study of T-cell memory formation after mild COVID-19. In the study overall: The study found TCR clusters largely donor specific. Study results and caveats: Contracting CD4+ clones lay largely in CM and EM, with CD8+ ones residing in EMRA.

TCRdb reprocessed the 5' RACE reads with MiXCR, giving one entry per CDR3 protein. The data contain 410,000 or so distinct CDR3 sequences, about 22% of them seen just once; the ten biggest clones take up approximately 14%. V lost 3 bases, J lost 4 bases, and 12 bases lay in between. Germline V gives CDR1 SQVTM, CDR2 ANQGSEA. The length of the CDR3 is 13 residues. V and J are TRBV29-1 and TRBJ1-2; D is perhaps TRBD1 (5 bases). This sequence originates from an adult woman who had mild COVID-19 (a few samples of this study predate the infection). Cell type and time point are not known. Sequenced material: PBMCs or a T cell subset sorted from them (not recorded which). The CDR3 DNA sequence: TGCAGCGTTGACGGGGGAGAGACCTATGGCTACACCTTC. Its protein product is CSVDGGETYGYTF. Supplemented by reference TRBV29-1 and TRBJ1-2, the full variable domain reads SAVISQKPSRDICQRGTSLTIQCQVDSQVTMMFWYRQQPGQSLTLIATANQGSEATYESGFVIDKFPISRPNLTFSTLTVSNMSPEDSSIYLCSVDGGETYGYTFGSGTRLTVV.